This T cell receptor beta chain is drawn from a study of blood T cell repertoires in COVID-19. Whole-study context: T cells, B-cell-depleted T cells, or PBMCs supplied cDNA or gDNA.

As handled by the study authors: Estimation of nucleated cell counts was performed using reference gene primer amplification. Generated by immunoSEQ multiplex PCR, the TCRdb table keeps only in-frame clones and is missing some. V, J and clone size are taken as reported in that table, and D and trimming were inferred from the DNA itself. The sample holds roughly 53,000 clones, around four fifths seen once. V dropped 4 bases and J dropped 4 bases, with 8 bases sitting between them. The germline V gene encodes CDR1 SGDLS and CDR2 YYNGEE. This CDR3 region has 13 residues. The table lists this clone with a few counts.

V and J are TRBV9 and TRBJ2-2; D unresolved. The sequence was obtained from a human donor in a cohort sampled during active COVID-19. Sequences were obtained from peripheral blood. CDR3 amino acids: CASSLAPTGELFF. In DNA form, the CDR3 reads TGTGCCAGCAGCCTTGCGCCCACCGGGGAGCTGTTTTTT.